The T cell receptor beta chain described here comes from a study of cytomegalovirus exposure and HLA in healthy donors. The V segment lost 2 bases and the J segment 5 bases; nucleotides outside the gene matches: 8. Germline loops: CDR1 MNHNS, CDR2 SASEGT. This CDR3 is built from 16 residues. This clone showed up just once. The PCR made use of 60 Vbeta and 13 Jbeta primers. The protocol was immunoSEQ multiplex PCR, while the TCRdb copy is restricted to in-frame clones and leaves out a portion. The repertoire holds over 150,000 clones, with around four fifths as singletons. This TCR was recovered from a woman aged 50 to 60 in good health and CMV-seropositive. V usage is TRBV6-1 and J usage is TRBJ2-7, with 11 bases matching TRBD2. Material: PBMCs. In DNA form, the CDR3 reads TGTGCCAGCAGTGAACTTAGACTAGCGGGACGCCACGAGCAGTACTTC. Translation: CASSELRLAGRHEQYF.